A selection of T cell receptor beta chains follows, all from one sample in a study of metastatic and nonmetastatic thyroid tumors. From the PCR reads, TCRdb re-called clones with MiXCR. The data show about 25,000 clones, with 20% to 25% seen just once and roughly a quarter held by the top ten. The sequencing sample was made of blood. The receptors were sampled from a male donor with papillary thyroid cancer or a benign thyroid nodule (not recorded which). Some clones in this sample may be carry-over from other donors' samples. The CDR3 runs from the conserved cysteine through the conserved F or W. The D gene is left open where the match is weak. Where a row states a size, it is once, few, many or the class of an expanded clone; other rows omit it.

clone_size: many; d_call: .; v_call: TRBV27; j_call: TRBJ1-5; cdr3_aa: CASSFGGVDQPQHF; cdr3_nt: TGTGCCAGCAGTTTCGGGGGGGTGGATCAGCCCCAGCATTTT
clone_size: once; d_call: .; v_call: TRBV28; j_call: TRBJ1-1; cdr3_aa: CASDPTSAGGHAFF; cdr3_nt: TGTGCCAGCGACCCTACATCAGCGGGGGGTCATGCTTTCTTT
clone_size: many; d_call: .; v_call: TRBV2; j_call: TRBJ1-5; cdr3_aa: CASSESQGEQPQHF; cdr3_nt: TGTGCCAGCAGTGAATCACAGGGCGAACAGCCCCAGCATTTT
clone_size: many; d_call: TRBD1; v_call: TRBV20-1; j_call: TRBJ2-5; cdr3_aa: CSAFPRQGSETQYF; cdr3_nt: TGCAGTGCATTCCCCAGACAGGGCTCAGAGACCCAGTACTTC
clone_size: few; d_call: .; v_call: TRBV19; j_call: TRBJ1-4; cdr3_aa: CASSMQGRGEKLFF; cdr3_nt: TGTGCCAGTAGTATGCAAGGTAGAGGTGAAAAACTGTTTTTT
clone_size: many; d_call: TRBD1; v_call: TRBV27; j_call: TRBJ1-1; cdr3_aa: CASSLYGTGGTEAFF; cdr3_nt: TGTGCCAGCAGTTTATACGGGACAGGGGGCACTGAAGCTTTCTTT
clone_size: large; d_call: .; v_call: TRBV16; j_call: TRBJ2-7; cdr3_aa: CASSQAGSSYEQYF; cdr3_nt: TGTGCCAGCAGCCAAGCAGGTTCTTCCTACGAGCAGTACTTC
clone_size: many; d_call: .; v_call: TRBV19; j_call: TRBJ1-5; cdr3_aa: CASSIAQGNQPQHF; cdr3_nt: TGTGCCAGTAGTATCGCACAGGGAAATCAGCCCCAGCATTTT
clone_size: many; d_call: TRBD2; v_call: TRBV7-2; j_call: TRBJ2-1; cdr3_aa: CASSGRLAHEQFF; cdr3_nt: TGTGCCAGCAGCGGAAGACTAGCCCATGAGCAGTTCTTC
clone_size: many; d_call: TRBD1; v_call: TRBV4-2; j_call: TRBJ1-5; cdr3_aa: CASSQWAETGQSQPQHF; cdr3_nt: TGTGCCAGCAGCCAGTGGGCCGAGACAGGGCAATCCCAGCCCCAGCATTTT
clone_size: .; d_call: TRBD2; v_call: TRBV7-6; j_call: TRBJ2-1; cdr3_aa: CASSLFGGAGRYNDQFF; cdr3_nt: TGTGCCAGCAGCTTATTCGGGGGGGCCGGTAGGTACAATGATCAGTTCTTC
clone_size: few; d_call: TRBD2; v_call: TRBV10-3; j_call: TRBJ2-7; cdr3_aa: CATTAGGSYEQYF; cdr3_nt: TGTGCCACCACAGCGGGGGGCTCCTACGAGCAGTACTTC
clone_size: many; d_call: TRBD2; v_call: TRBV11-1; j_call: TRBJ2-3; cdr3_aa: CASSPLAGGRTDTQYF; cdr3_nt: TGTGCCAGCAGCCCCTTAGCGGGAGGGCGCACAGATACGCAGTATTTT
clone_size: many; d_call: .; v_call: TRBV27; j_call: TRBJ2-6; cdr3_aa: CASSLSVSGANVLTF; cdr3_nt: TGTGCCAGCAGTTTATCGGTCTCTGGGGCCAACGTCCTGACTTTC
clone_size: many; d_call: .; v_call: TRBV7-9; j_call: TRBJ1-4; cdr3_aa: CASSLTGGNEKLFF; cdr3_nt: TGTGCCAGCAGCCTTACGGGCGGGAATGAAAAACTGTTTTTT
clone_size: many; d_call: .; v_call: TRBV18; j_call: TRBJ2-7; cdr3_aa: CASSPGPGISYEQYF; cdr3_nt: TGTGCCAGCTCACCGGGGCCAGGGATCTCCTACGAGCAGTACTTC
clone_size: many; d_call: .; v_call: TRBV19; j_call: TRBJ2-5; cdr3_aa: CASGTETQYF; cdr3_nt: TGTGCCAGTGGTACAGAGACCCAGTACTTC
clone_size: few; d_call: TRBD2; v_call: TRBV15; j_call: TRBJ2-3; cdr3_aa: CATRGLAGGRTDTQYF; cdr3_nt: TGTGCCACCAGGGGACTAGCGGGAGGTCGCACAGATACGCAGTATTTT
clone_size: many; d_call: .; v_call: TRBV28; j_call: TRBJ2-3; cdr3_aa: CASSLPGALDTQYF; cdr3_nt: TGTGCCAGCAGTTTGCCAGGTGCCCTAGATACGCAGTATTTT
clone_size: many; d_call: .; v_call: TRBV3-1; j_call: TRBJ1-2; cdr3_aa: CASSLGPGSYGYTF; cdr3_nt: TGTGCCAGCAGCCTCGGCCCGGGTAGCTATGGCTACACCTTC
clone_size: many; d_call: TRBD2; v_call: TRBV12-3/TRBV12-4; j_call: TRBJ2-1; cdr3_aa: CASSSSSVGSGRGQFF; cdr3_nt: TGTGCCAGCAGTTCCTCATCGGTGGGTAGCGGGAGAGGGCAGTTCTTC
clone_size: .; d_call: .; v_call: TRBV27; j_call: TRBJ2-1; cdr3_aa: CARTRGTATEQVF; cdr3_nt: TGTGCCAGGACCCGGGGGACGGCGACTGAGCAGGTCTTC
clone_size: .; d_call: TRBD2; v_call: TRBV20-1; j_call: TRBJ2-1; cdr3_aa: CSGDETSGLNEQSF; cdr3_nt: TGCAGTGGAGATGAGACTAGCGGTCTCAATGAGCAGTCCTTC
clone_size: .; d_call: TRBD2; v_call: TRBV15; j_call: TRBJ2-7; cdr3_aa: CATSRDRGLAGGNEQYF; cdr3_nt: TGTGCCACCAGCAGAGATCGGGGACTAGCGGGAGGGAACGAGCAGTACTTC
clone_size: many; d_call: .; v_call: TRBV27; j_call: TRBJ1-1; cdr3_aa: CASRPHNSGSAFF; cdr3_nt: TGTGCCAGCAGGCCTCATAACTCCGGATCAGCTTTCTTT
clone_size: .; d_call: .; v_call: TRBV30; j_call: TRBJ1-4; cdr3_aa: CLDRNGEKLFF; cdr3_nt: TGTCTAGACAGAAACGGGGAAAAACTGTTTTTT
clone_size: many; d_call: TRBD1; v_call: TRBV12-3/TRBV12-4; j_call: TRBJ1-1; cdr3_aa: CASRPWGQGAEAFF; cdr3_nt: TGTGCCAGCAGACCCTGGGGACAGGGGGCTGAAGCTTTCTTT
clone_size: many; d_call: .; v_call: TRBV11-2; j_call: TRBJ2-5; cdr3_aa: CASSFWVLETQYF; cdr3_nt: TGTGCCAGCAGCTTCTGGGTGTTGGAGACCCAGTACTTC